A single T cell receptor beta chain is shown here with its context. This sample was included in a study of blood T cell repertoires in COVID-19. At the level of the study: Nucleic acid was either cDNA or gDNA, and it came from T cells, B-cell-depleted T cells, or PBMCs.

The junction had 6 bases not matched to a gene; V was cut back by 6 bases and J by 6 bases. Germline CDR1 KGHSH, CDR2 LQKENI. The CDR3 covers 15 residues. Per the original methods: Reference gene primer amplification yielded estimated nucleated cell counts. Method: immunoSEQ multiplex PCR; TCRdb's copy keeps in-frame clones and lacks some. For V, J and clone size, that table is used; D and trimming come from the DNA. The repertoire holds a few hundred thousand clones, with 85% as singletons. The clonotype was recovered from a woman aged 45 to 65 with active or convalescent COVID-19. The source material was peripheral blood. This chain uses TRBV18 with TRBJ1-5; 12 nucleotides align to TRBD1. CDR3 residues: CASSWDRGQGQPQHF. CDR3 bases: TGTGCCAGCTCTTGGGACAGGGGGCAAGGTCAGCCCCAGCATTTT.